The 21 T cell receptor beta chains presented below share a single source sample, sequenced in a study of long-term antiretroviral therapy in people with HIV (dated by TCRdb to between 2021 and 2024). The immunoSEQ hsTCRB v3.0 assay was used at survey level resolution for TRB variable region sequencing. TCRdb obtained this table from immuneACCESS and retained in-frame rearrangements with V and J assigned. These tables miss some clones; where compared with another copy, unresolved V genes account for less than half of the shortfall, and the remainder is unexplained. The sample profile shows around 16,000 clones; about 80% of them were found once. About 18% of the sample belongs to the ten largest clones. The sample in question was unsorted PBMCs, obtained just before starting antiretroviral therapy. These receptors came from a man aged 40-55 years with HIV.

The chain recombines TRBV2 with TRBJ2-2, with 9 bases matching TRBD1. Germline CDR1 reads SNHLY; CDR2 reads FYNNEI. J was trimmed by 4 bases and V by 7 bases; bases with no gene match: 4. The CDR3 sequence is 14 residues long. CDR3 in DNA: TGTGCCAGCACGGACAGGGGACGCACCGGGGAGCTGTTTTTT. Translation: CASTDRGRTGELFF.

This chain links TRBV2 with TRBJ1-2; no clear D gene. Deletions cut 6 bases from V and 0 bases from J, with 29 bases between. CDR3 size: 20 residues. The V gene's germline CDR1 is SNHLY and CDR2 FYNNEI. The CDR3 here is CASSRERERRTEPANYGYTF. For the CDR3, the DNA is TGTGCCAGCAGCCGAGAGCGTGAGCGGAGGACGGAACCAGCTAACTATGGCTACACCTTC.

The genes are TRBV18 and TRBJ1-5; TRBD1 is a possible D gene (5 bases). The V gene's germline CDR1 is KGHSH and CDR2 LQKENI. CDR3 length: 17 residues. V shed 6 bases and J shed 3 bases, with 21 bases lying between them. CDR3 amino acids: CASSQGRDSGTNQPQHF. The CDR3 nucleotides read TGTGCCAGCTCTCAAGGACGGGACTCCGGGACCAATCAGCCCCAGCATTTT.

A few counts support this clone. J is TRBJ2-4 and V is TRBV5-1; 8 positions agree with TRBD1. V shed 1 base and J 0 bases; nucleotides not matched to a gene: 18. Germline V gene lookup returns CDR1 SGHRS and CDR2 YFSETQ. The CDR3 has 21 residues. CDR3 region: CASSLLPTGTGSDLAKNIQYF. For the CDR3, the DNA is TGCGCCAGCAGCTTGCTACCCACCGGGACAGGAAGCGACCTAGCCAAAAACATTCAGTACTTC.

The chain uses TRBV5-1 and TRBJ2-1, with 8 nucleotides matching TRBD1. Germline V gene lookup returns CDR1 SGHRS and CDR2 YFSETQ. V lost 0 bases to trimming and J lost 8 bases; unmatched junction nucleotides: 10. The CDR3 is made up of 16 amino acids. CDR3: CASSLAGRGRGDEQFF. Here the CDR3 DNA reads TGCGCCAGCAGCTTGGCTGGCAGGGGGCGCGGCGATGAGCAGTTCTTC.

The chain uses TRBV5-5 and TRBJ1-1; perhaps TRBD1 as D (6 bases). The germline CDR1 and CDR2 sequences are SGHKS and YYEKEE (reference sequence). With 0 bases removed from V and 7 bases from J, the gap between germline ends came to 13 bases. The CDR3 has 14 amino acids. In nucleotides, the CDR3 is TGTGCCAGCAGCTTGGAACAGGGAATCATTGAAGCTTTCTTT. It translates to CASSLEQGIIEAFF.

The chain uses TRBV7-9 and TRBJ1-5; no clear D gene. The germline V gene has CDR1 SEHNR and CDR2 FQNEAQ (reference sequence). The CDR3 sequence is 12 residues long. V was trimmed by 1 base and J by 2 bases, leaving 0 bases between them. In nucleotides, the CDR3 is TGTGCCAGCAGCTTAGGCAATCAGCCCCAGCATTTT. This translates into CASSLGNQPQHF.

The table lists this clone with a count of one. The chain has TRBV5-6 and TRBJ1-1, with 9 bases matching TRBD1. Germline lookup yields CDR1 SGHDT and CDR2 YYEEEE. The length of the CDR3 is 14 residues. The V and J ends lost 3 bases and 6 bases, in that order; junction bases with no gene match: 6. In nucleotides, the CDR3 is TGTGCCAGCAGCTCCGGGACAGGGCTGGCTGAAGCTTTCTTT. Translation: CASSSGTGLAEAFF.

This clone was recorded only once. This sequence joins TRBV5-1 and TRBJ2-1; no definite D call. Per germline, CDR1 SGHRS and CDR2 YFSETQ. The ends were cut back, 4 bases at V and 6 bases at J, with 17 bases in the middle. The CDR3 sequence is 15 residues long. The CDR3 region is CASSVESLRANEQFF. CDR3 coding DNA: TGCGCCAGCAGCGTGGAGAGTCTTAGGGCCAATGAGCAGTTCTTC.

The genes are TRBV7-9 and TRBJ2-7; D may be TRBD1 (7 bases). The CDR3 is made up of 13 amino acids. V lost 8 bases to trimming and J lost 4 bases, with 15 bases between them. Germline values: CDR1 SEHNR, CDR2 FQNEAQ (reference sequence). The CDR3 DNA reads as TGTGCCAGCGGCCGCGGGACAGATTACGAGCAGTACTTC. Translated, it gives CASGRGTDYEQYF. Combining the CDR3 with reference TRBV7-9 and TRBJ2-7 gives the whole variable domain DTGVSQNPRHKITKRGQNVTFRCDPISEHNRLYWYRQTLGQGPEFLTYFQNEAQLEKSRLLSDRFSAERPKGSFSTLEIQRTEQGDSAMYLCASGRGTDYEQYFGPGTRLTVT.

V and J are TRBV5-1 and TRBJ2-1; D is possibly TRBD1 (8 bases). The germline V gene has CDR1 SGHRS and CDR2 YFSETQ. CDR3 length: 15 residues. V was pared by 4 bases and J by 4 bases, with 15 bases between. As DNA, the CDR3 is TGCGCCAGCAGCGCCGACAGGGGACTATACAATGAGCAGTTCTTC. Protein: CASSADRGLYNEQFF.

This rearrangement joins TRBV4-1 to TRBJ2-3; D tentatively reads TRBD1 or TRBD2 (6 bases each). This CDR3 is built from 17 residues. V was pared by 1 base and J by 1 base, with 15 bases between. The V gene's germline CDR1 is MGHRA and CDR2 YSYEKL. The DNA of the CDR3 is TGCGCCAGCAGCCAAGGGGGGGCGGGCGGGGGCACAGATACGCAGTATTTT. This codes for CASSQGGAGGGTDTQYF.

The chain is built from TRBV19 and TRBJ2-4; 8 nucleotides match TRBD1. The trim removed 7 bases at V and 4 bases at J, leaving 6 bases unmatched. CDR1 is LNHDA and CDR2 is SQIVND in the germline V gene (reference sequence). The CDR3 length is 14 residues. As DNA, the CDR3 is TGTGCCAGTAAGGCAGGACAGGGTAAAAACATTCAGTACTTC. Residues: CASKAGQGKNIQYF.

V is TRBV28 and J is TRBJ1-1; the match to TRBD1 covers 7 bases. This CDR3 spans 13 amino acids. J gave up 6 bases and V 1 base, and 2 bases lay outside the gene matches. Germline V CDR1 and CDR2: MDHEN, SYDVKM. The CDR3 DNA follows: TGTGCCAGCAGTTTATCAGGGGGGGCTGAAGCTTTCTTT. Protein: CASSLSGGAEAFF.

The genes are TRBV10-3 and TRBJ2-1; 7 bases line up with TRBD2. The germline gives CDR1 ENHRY, CDR2 SYGVKD. CDR3 length equals 14 residues. V lost 6 bases to trimming and J lost 0 bases; unmatched junction nucleotides: 2. The CDR3 DNA sequence: TGTGCCATCAGAGGCGGGAGCTCCTACAATGAGCAGTTCTTC. As protein: CAIRGGSSYNEQFF.

This chain uses TRBV5-1 with TRBJ1-2, with a weak D call TRBD1 (6 bases). Germline CDR1 is SGHRS and CDR2 is YFSETQ. Trimming left V 4 bases short and J 8 bases short, with 15 bases between. This CDR3 has 13 residues. CDR3: CASSPGQNEGYTF. The CDR3 nucleotides are TGCGCCAGCAGCCCCGGACAGAATGAGGGCTACACCTTC.

The chain couples TRBV27 to TRBJ1-3, with TRBD1 matching 8 bases. V dropped 3 bases and J dropped 8; count of bases not matched to a gene: 6. Germline loops: CDR1 MNHEY, CDR2 SMNVEV (reference sequence). The CDR3 consists of 14 residues. The CDR3, as DNA: TGTGCCAGCAGTTTGAGGACAGGGACGGACACCATATATTTT. As protein: CASSLRTGTDTIYF.

This clone was seen a single time. The V gene is TRBV9, the J gene TRBJ1-1; 7 nucleotides line up with TRBD1. J was trimmed by 1 base and V by 4 bases; bases with no gene match: 4. This CDR3 is 14 amino acids long. Germline V CDR1 and CDR2: SGDLS, YYNGEE. The CDR3 sequence is CASSPGQENTEAFF. In DNA, the CDR3 is TGTGCCAGCAGCCCTGGACAGGAGAACACTGAAGCTTTCTTT.

The rearrangement joins TRBV11-2 to TRBJ2-2, with D perhaps TRBD1 (6 bases). Trimming took 1 base from V and 5 from J, leaving 11 bases between them. CDR3 length: 15 amino acids. From germline, CDR1 is SGHAT and CDR2 FQNNGV. CDR3: CASSLGWGQTGELFF. The CDR3 bases are TGTGCCAGCAGCTTAGGGTGGGGGCAAACCGGGGAGCTGTTTTTT.

V usage is TRBV21-1 and J usage is TRBJ2-7. TRBV21-1 counts as a pseudogene. CDR3 size: 14 residues. The CDR3 spells CASSKASTGLEQYF. In nucleotides, the CDR3 is TGTGCCAGCAGCAAAGCTTCGACCGGCCTCGAGCAGTACTTC.

V and J are TRBV14 and TRBJ2-5; 11 positions match TRBD2. The germline V gene encodes CDR1 SGHDN and CDR2 FVKESK. This CDR3 is 17 amino acids long. V trimming: 5 bases; J trimming: 3 bases; junction bases outside the gene matches: 11. CDR3 region: CASSVSGTSGLEETQYF. The CDR3 nucleotides read TGTGCCAGCAGCGTTTCCGGGACTAGCGGACTGGAAGAGACCCAGTACTTC.